The present T cell receptor (beta chain) was sequenced within a study of T cell repertoires in cytomegalovirus infection. Turning to the study itself: Public signatures in TCR beta pointed to CMV infection and matching HLA type. Whole-study findings and limits: Cumulative public TCR beta family frequency identified CMV carriers with the relevant HLA. HLA-C-restricted, CMV-specific TCR beta clonotypes were dominant ex vivo.

TCRdb used MiXCR to reprocess the reads, holding one entry per CDR3 protein. Of about 400,000 distinct CDR3 sequences listed, approximately 18% are singletons. Germline V lookup: CDR1 SGHTA, CDR2 FQGNSA. J lost 2 bases, V lost 5 bases, and 6 bases had no gene match. There are 14 residues in the CDR3. This clonotype was counted at least ten times. Antigen unknown. The chain links TRBV7-2 to TRBJ2-7; 7 bases fit TRBD1. The clonotype was recovered from a human donor in good health (CMV status not recorded). Some clones in this sample may be carry-over from other donors' samples. Sequenced sample: PBMCs. The CDR3 sequence: CASSVGTAPYEQYF. The CDR3 region has the DNA TGTGCCAGCAGCGTTGGGACAGCCCCCTACGAGCAGTACTTC.